The TCR beta chain under discussion was sequenced for a study of CD8+CD57+ T cells in acquired aplastic anemia. According to the study, genomic DNA was the template for TCR beta VDJ and CDR3 profiling. One entry per CDR3 protein, called by TCRdb with MiXCR from the reads. The sample yields around 250,000 distinct CDR3 sequences, less than 85% seen once. This clonotype was counted a single time. CD8+CD57+ cell expansion had been shown by flow cytometry in patients chosen for sequencing. The CDR3 is 14 amino acids. The trim removed 3 bases at V and 6 bases at J, leaving 4 bases unmatched. Germline values: CDR1 MNHEY, CDR2 SVGAGI.

The clonotype originates from a human donor with aplastic anemia. The J gene is TRBJ2-7, the V gene TRBV6-5; 11 bases are shared with TRBD1. The material sequenced was sorted CD4+, CD8+, or CD8+CD57+ T cells (not recorded which) from PBMCs. DNA for the CDR3: TGTGCCAGCAGTTATCTCGGGACAGGGGGCGAGCAGTACTTC. Protein: CASSYLGTGGEQYF.